The 20 T cell receptor beta chains in this list originate from one sample, sequenced in a study of cytomegalovirus exposure and HLA in healthy donors. This table comes from immunoSEQ multiplex PCR, and its TCRdb copy is limited to in-frame clones, with some not included. This table has 200,000 to 250,000 clones, over 75% appearing once. The sample was PBMCs. The receptors come from a man between 18 and 29 years old in good health and CMV-seropositive.

The V and J genes are TRBV29-1 and TRBJ2-1; D gene ambiguous. Trimming pared 3 bases from V and 0 bases from J, leaving 9 bases between. Germline assignment: CDR1 SQVTM and CDR2 ANQGSEA. The CDR3 has 14 amino acids. The CDR3 DNA reads as TGCAGCGTTGATGTCCGGAGCTCCTACAATGAGCAGTTCTTC. Translated: CSVDVRSSYNEQFF.

The chain couples TRBV7-8 to TRBJ1-2; no firm D call. The CDR3 sequence is 12 residues long. The germline V gene encodes CDR1 SGHVS and CDR2 FQNEAQ. V shed 1 base and J shed 5 bases, with 5 bases lying between them. CDR3 nucleotides: TGTGCCAGCAGCTTAGAAGGGTATGGCTACACCTTC. Its translation: CASSLEGYGYTF.

The chain couples TRBV21-1 to TRBJ1-1; TRBD1 is the table's D call and was not checked against the DNA. TRBV21-1 corresponds to a pseudogene. The CDR3 is 17 residues long. The CDR3 loop reads CASSRPQGAEVNTEAFF. CDR3 bases: TGTGCCAGCAGCAGGCCACAGGGGGCGGAGGTGAACACTGAAGCTTTCTTT.

In this sample, this clone turned up once. This chain uses TRBV28 with TRBJ1-2; D ambiguous. The germline V and J ends were trimmed by 5 bases and 4 bases, with 17 bases remaining between them. Looked up from germline, CDR1 is MDHEN and CDR2 is SYDVKM. The length of the CDR3 is 15 residues. CDR3 in amino acids: CASSTPPLVVYGYTF. Here the CDR3 DNA reads TGTGCCAGCAGTACCCCTCCCCTAGTCGTCTATGGCTACACCTTC.

The V call is TRBV6-4, the J call TRBJ2-1, with 12 nucleotides matching TRBD2. Per the germline V gene, CDR1 is MRHNA and CDR2 is SNTAGT. V trimming: 0 bases; J trimming: 9 bases; junction bases outside the gene matches: 3. The CDR3 runs to 15 residues. CDR3 protein: CASSDSTSGSFEQFF. For the CDR3, the DNA is TGTGCCAGCAGTGACTCGACTAGCGGGAGTTTTGAGCAGTTCTTC.

This chain links TRBV5-1 with TRBJ1-3, with 8 bases lining up with TRBD1. V was clipped by 3 bases and J by 4 bases; unmatched bases: 3. CDR3 length equals 14 residues. The germline gives CDR1 SGHRS, CDR2 YFSETQ. CDR3 sequence reads: CASSSTGAGNTIYF. The CDR3 region has the DNA TGCGCCAGCAGCTCGACAGGGGCCGGAAACACCATATATTTT.

This clone was counted a single time. The V and J genes are TRBV4-1 and TRBJ2-1; 7 bases agree with TRBD2. The ends lost 5 bases at V and 2 bases at J; junction bases unmatched: 6. The CDR3 totals 15 residues. In germline, CDR1 is MGHRA, CDR2 YSYEKL. CDR3 coding DNA: TGCGCCAGCAGCACTCGCGGGGGTCCCTACAATGAGCAGTTCTTC. It codes for CASSTRGGPYNEQFF.

In this sample, this clone turned up once. This chain links TRBV25-1 with TRBJ2-1; D gene unclear. The germline gives CDR1 MGHDK, CDR2 SYGVNS. The CDR3 has 14 amino acids. V lost 2 bases and J 9 bases, leaving 14 bases between the germline ends. Written as DNA, the CDR3 is TGTGCCAGCAGTGAAGGGCCCCTGGTGGGTGAGCAGTTCTTC. Translated: CASSEGPLVGEQFF.

The chain uses TRBV7-8 and TRBJ2-3; 7 positions match TRBD2. The germline gives CDR1 SGHVS, CDR2 FQNEAQ. The V and J ends lost 8 bases and 0 bases, in that order; junction bases with no gene match: 8. The length of the CDR3 is 15 residues. CDR3 residues: CASAPGGTSTDTQYF. The CDR3 DNA reads as TGTGCCAGCGCCCCCGGGGGGACTAGCACAGATACGCAGTATTTT.

CDR3 nucleotides: TGTGCCAGCAGTGAGGTAGGGGCGGGGGACACTGAAGCTTTCTTT. Translation: CASSEVGAGDTEAFF. The chain recombines TRBV6-1 with TRBJ1-1, with TRBD1 as a possible D gene (5 bases). CDR1 and CDR2 from the germline V gene are MNHNS and SASEGT. Trimming took off 3 bases at V and 3 bases at J, with 14 bases between the two ends. The CDR3 has 15 amino acids.

This clone was seen just once. This chain links TRBV6-5 with TRBJ1-2; D might be TRBD1 (5 bases). V was shortened by 6 bases and J by 4 bases, with 12 bases between the two germline ends. Germline V gene data show CDR1 as MNHEY and CDR2 as SVGAGI. The CDR3 has 13 residues. The CDR3 sequence: CASSRGGFYGYTF. Written as DNA, the CDR3 is TGTGCCAGCAGCCGGGGGGGGTTCTATGGCTACACCTTC.

This rearrangement joins TRBV29-1 to TRBJ2-1; D unclear. The CDR3 has 11 amino acids. Germline loops: CDR1 SQVTM, CDR2 ANQGSEA. The V gene lost 4 bases and the J gene lost 2 bases, with 3 bases spanning the gap. This chain's CDR3 is CSVGPYNEQFF. CDR3 coding DNA: TGCAGCGTTGGCCCCTACAATGAGCAGTTCTTC.

V usage is TRBV10-2 and J usage is TRBJ2-7; D not certain. Germline V lookup: CDR1 WSHSY, CDR2 SAAADI. CDR3 size: 11 residues. The V end was cut by 6 bases, the J end by 4 bases, with 7 bases between. CDR3 DNA: TGCGCCAGCAGGGAAACATACGAGCAGTACTTC. Amino acids: CASRETYEQYF.

This clone was found a few times. The chain joins TRBV18 to TRBJ1-2; the D gene is possibly TRBD1 (5 bases). Trimming removed 5 bases at V and 8 bases at J, with 18 bases between. Germline loops: CDR1 KGHSH, CDR2 LQKENI. This CDR3 has 14 residues. The CDR3 bases are TGTGCCAGCTCAACCGGGACCGCTCATCGGGGCTACACCTTC. It yields the protein CASSTGTAHRGYTF.

V is TRBV28 and J is TRBJ1-5; D is undetermined. Deletions cut 4 bases from V and 2 bases from J, with 12 bases between. From germline, CDR1 is MDHEN and CDR2 SYDVKM. The CDR3 runs 15 residues. CDR3 nucleotide sequence: TGTGCCAGCAGTTCCCGCGGCACTGGCAATCAGCCCCAGCATTTT. Residues: CASSSRGTGNQPQHF. Variable domain in full (rest from reference TRBV28 and TRBJ1-5): DVKVTQSSRYLVKRTGEKVFLECVQDMDHENMFWYRQDPGLGLRLIYFSYDVKMKEKGDIPEGYSVSREKKERFSLILESASTNQTSMYLCASSSRGTGNQPQHFGDGTRLSIL.

The rearrangement joins TRBV4-1 to TRBJ2-7; a possible D gene is TRBD1 (5 bases). This CDR3 region has 14 residues. The V and J ends lost 5 bases and 0 bases respectively, with 11 bases between them. Germline assignment: CDR1 MGHRA and CDR2 YSYEKL. The CDR3 reads CASSVQGSSYEQYF. In DNA, the CDR3 is TGCGCCAGCAGCGTTCAGGGTAGCTCCTACGAGCAGTACTTC.

The gene calls are TRBV2 and TRBJ1-3; 7 bases line up with TRBD1. V lost 6 bases, J lost 4 bases, and 6 bases stayed unmatched. Per germline, CDR1 SNHLY and CDR2 FYNNEI. This CDR3 comprises 14 residues. The CDR3 DNA is TGTGCCAGCAGGAGACAGGGTTCAGGAAACACCATATATTTT. Translated: CASRRQGSGNTIYF.

The CDR3 sequence is CAISVGGPSRQFF. CDR3 sequence (DNA): TGTGCCATCAGTGTGGGCGGACCCAGTAGGCAGTTCTTC. The chain is built from TRBV10-3 and TRBJ2-1; D remains unclear. Trimming removed 4 bases from V and 12 bases from J, with 16 bases in between. The CDR3 sequence is 13 residues long. Germline CDR1 reads ENHRY; CDR2 reads SYGVKD.

A single count supports this clone. The chain uses TRBV30 and TRBJ2-7, with 9 bases that match TRBD2. The germline CDR1 and CDR2 sequences are GTSNPN and SVGIG (reference sequence). This CDR3 has 14 residues. The J segment lost 4 bases and the V segment lost 2 bases, leaving 6 bases of the junction unmatched. CDR3 in amino acids: CAWSRREGRYEQYF. In nucleotides, the CDR3 is TGTGCCTGGAGTCGGCGGGAGGGCCGGTACGAGCAGTACTTC.

The rearrangement joins TRBV2 to TRBJ2-5, with D unclear. This CDR3 comprises 15 residues. V dropped 1 base and J dropped 5 bases, with 14 bases sitting between them. The germline V gene encodes CDR1 SNHLY and CDR2 FYNNEI. The CDR3 DNA reads TGTGCCAGCAGTGAAGGAGAGACCCTGAGGGAGACCCAGTACTTC. Encoded protein: CASSEGETLRETQYF.